The T cell receptor beta chain described here comes from a study of blood T cell repertoires in COVID-19. The protocol was immunoSEQ multiplex PCR, while the TCRdb copy is restricted to in-frame clones and leaves out a portion. The table lists 330,000 or so clones, about 88% of them singletons. Across about two dozen US areas, participants ranged in age from about 18 to 90 years. Symptom resolution, clearance, or two negative PCRs marked donors in Cohort 3 as recovered. Germline CDR1 and CDR2: SGHTA and FQGNSA. CDR3 size: 18 residues. The V and J ends lost 5 bases and 2 bases, in that order; junction bases with no gene match: 15.

J is TRBJ1-3 and V is TRBV7-2, with TRBD1 matching 7 bases. Sequencing was carried out using PBMCs or T cells enriched from blood (not recorded which). The TCR sequence derives from a woman between 25 and 40 years old who had recovered from COVID-19. In DNA, the CDR3 is TGTGCCAGCAGCCCAACGGAATGGTTTCAGGGGGCTGGAAACACCATATATTTT. The encoded protein is CASSPTEWFQGAGNTIYF.